The clone carrying this T cell receptor beta chain has more than one count but fewer than ten. No antigen is known for it. The source of the sample is a study of T cells after yellow fever vaccination. On the study more broadly: Each low-cell-number fraction was prepared by means of SMART-Seq v4 Ultra Low Input. Study-wide results and limits: A limited proportion of clonotypes was detected within both the CD4 and CD8 compartments. Clones from primary vaccination mostly reappeared after the booster (approximately 95% CD4, around 90% CD8).

TCRdb fed the 5' RACE reads into MiXCR, producing one record per CDR3 protein. The sample has more than 300,000 distinct CDR3 sequences, approximately 12% seen once. Per the germline V gene, CDR1 is SGHRS and CDR2 is YFSETQ. The CDR3 extends over 14 amino acids. V shed 6 bases and J shed 1 base, with 12 bases lying between them. This chain links TRBV5-1 with TRBJ2-3; D gene unclear. Sequencing used CD4+ T cells sorted from PBMCs, obtained 45 days after the yellow fever booster vaccination. This clonotype originated in a man younger than 35 who received the YFV17D yellow fever vaccine. The CDR3 region has the DNA TGCGCCAGCACCCCTAGTCCTGGCACAGATACGCAGTATTTT. It specifies CASTPSPGTDTQYF. Full variable domain (remainder filled in from reference TRBV5-1 and TRBJ2-3): KAGVTQTPRYLIKTRGQQVTLSCSPISGHRSVSWYQQTPGQGLQFLFEYFSETQRNKGNFPGRFSGRQFSNSRSEMNVSTLELGDSALYLCASTPSPGTDTQYFGPGTRLTVL.